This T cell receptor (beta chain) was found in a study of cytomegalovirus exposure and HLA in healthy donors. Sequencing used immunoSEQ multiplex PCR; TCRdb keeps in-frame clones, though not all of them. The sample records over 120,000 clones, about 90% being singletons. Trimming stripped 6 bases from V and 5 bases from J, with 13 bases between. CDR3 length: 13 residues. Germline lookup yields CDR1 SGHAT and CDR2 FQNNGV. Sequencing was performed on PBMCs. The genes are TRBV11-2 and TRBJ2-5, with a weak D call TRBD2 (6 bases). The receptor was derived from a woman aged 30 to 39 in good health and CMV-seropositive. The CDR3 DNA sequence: TGTGCCAGCAGAGGGACTCCGGGGGAGACCCAGTACTTC. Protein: CASRGTPGETQYF.